This is a list of T cell receptor beta chains from one sample in a study of blood T cell repertoires in COVID-19. Sequencing used immunoSEQ multiplex PCR; TCRdb keeps in-frame clones, though not all of them. This sample has some 54,000 clones, with 81% found just once. The sample comprised peripheral blood. These receptor sequences come from a woman older than 75 with COVID-19, enrolled during active disease. Each CDR3 is given with its conserved first and last residue. A D gene is named only where the DNA matches it firmly. Not all rows give a size; the values are once, few, many and, for expanded clones, a class.

d_gene | j_gene | abundance | v_gene | CDR3aa | CDR3nt
TRBD1 | TRBJ2-6 | . | TRBV7-3 | CASSENRGAGANVLTF | TGTGCCAGCAGCGAAAACAGGGGTGCTGGGGCCAACGTCCTGACTTTC
. | TRBJ2-4 | . | TRBV5-6 | CASSLDVAGGNIQYF | TGTGCCAGCAGCTTGGACGTGGCAGGGGGGAACATTCAGTACTTC
. | TRBJ1-3 | . | TRBV6-5 | CASRDTSSGNTIYF | TGTGCCAGCAGGGACACCAGCTCTGGAAACACCATATATTTT
TRBD2 | TRBJ2-3 | . | TRBV4-2 | CASSQDVSGRPATDTQYF | TGTGCCAGCAGCCAAGACGTTAGCGGGAGGCCCGCCACAGATACGCAGTATTTT
TRBD1 | TRBJ2-7 | . | TRBV2 | CAGLWDRGRGREQYF | TGTGCCGGTCTCTGGGACAGGGGGCGCGGTCGCGAGCAGTACTTC
. | TRBJ2-5 | once | TRBV7-2 | CASSLGRAVETQYF | TGTGCCAGCAGCTTAGGCCGCGCGGTAGAGACCCAGTACTTC
. | TRBJ1-2 | . | TRBV5-4 | CASSSPGQGKDYGYTF | TGTGCCAGCAGCTCTCCAGGGCAGGGAAAGGACTATGGCTACACCTTC
TRBD1 | TRBJ1-1 | . | TRBV28 | CASSPPQGAYEAFF | TGTGCCAGCAGTCCGCCCCAGGGGGCGTATGAAGCTTTCTTT
TRBD1 | TRBJ1-1 | few | TRBV7-9 | CASSLRGQGNTEAFF | TGTGCCAGCAGCTTGAGGGGACAGGGGAACACTGAAGCTTTCTTT
. | TRBJ2-3 | . | TRBV7-3 | CASSSGVRTDTQYF | TGTGCCAGCAGCTCGGGAGTTCGCACAGATACGCAGTATTTT
. | TRBJ2-3 | . | TRBV18 | CASSPRGGSTDTQYF | TGTGCCAGCTCACCAAGGGGGGGTAGCACAGATACGCAGTATTTT
. | TRBJ2-4 | . | TRBV29-1 | CSASGEFQYF | TGCAGCGCCTCAGGGGAGTTTCAGTACTTC
TRBD2 | TRBJ2-1 | . | TRBV30 | CAWRETSGSTNNEQFF | TGTGCCTGGAGAGAGACTAGCGGGAGTACCAACAATGAGCAGTTCTTC
. | TRBJ1-3 | . | TRBV19 | CASSIDSSAGNTIYF | TGTGCCAGTAGTATAGACAGTTCTGCCGGAAACACCATATATTTT
. | TRBJ1-2 | . | TRBV28 | CASSLAGLANYGYTF | TGTGCCAGCAGTTTGGCAGGGTTAGCTAACTATGGCTACACCTTC
TRBD1 | TRBJ1-6 | . | TRBV9 | CASGQGVDSPLHF | TGTGCCAGCGGGCAGGGGGTTGATTCACCCCTCCACTTT
TRBD2 | TRBJ2-1 | . | TRBV7-9 | CASSSRGLAGIVSYNEQFF | TGTGCCAGCAGCTCGAGGGGACTAGCGGGAATCGTTAGTTACAATGAGCAGTTCTTC
TRBD2 | TRBJ2-7 | . | TRBV4-1 | CASSHPASGSYEQYF | TGCGCCAGCAGCCACCCAGCTAGCGGGAGCTACGAGCAGTACTTC
TRBD2 | TRBJ2-7 | . | TRBV7-9 | CASSILGLAGDHEQYF | TGTGCCAGCAGCATTTTGGGACTAGCGGGAGATCACGAGCAGTACTTC